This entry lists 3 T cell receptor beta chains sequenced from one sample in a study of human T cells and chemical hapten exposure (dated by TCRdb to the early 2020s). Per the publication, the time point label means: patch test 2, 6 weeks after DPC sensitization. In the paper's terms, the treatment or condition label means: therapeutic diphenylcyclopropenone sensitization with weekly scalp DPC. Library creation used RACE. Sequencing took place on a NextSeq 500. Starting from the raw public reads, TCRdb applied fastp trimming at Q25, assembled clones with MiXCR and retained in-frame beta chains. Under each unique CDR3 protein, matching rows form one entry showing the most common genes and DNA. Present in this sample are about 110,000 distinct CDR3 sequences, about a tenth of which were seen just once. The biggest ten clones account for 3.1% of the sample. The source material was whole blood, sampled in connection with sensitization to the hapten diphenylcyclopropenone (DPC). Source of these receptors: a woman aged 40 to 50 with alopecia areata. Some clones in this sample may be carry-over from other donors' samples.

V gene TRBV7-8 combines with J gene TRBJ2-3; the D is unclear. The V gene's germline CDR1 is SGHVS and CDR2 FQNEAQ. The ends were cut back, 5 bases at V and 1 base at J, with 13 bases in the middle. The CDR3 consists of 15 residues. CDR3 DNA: TGTGCCAGCAGCAACTCCGGGTACCGCACAGATACGCAGTATTTT. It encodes CASSNSGYRTDTQYF.

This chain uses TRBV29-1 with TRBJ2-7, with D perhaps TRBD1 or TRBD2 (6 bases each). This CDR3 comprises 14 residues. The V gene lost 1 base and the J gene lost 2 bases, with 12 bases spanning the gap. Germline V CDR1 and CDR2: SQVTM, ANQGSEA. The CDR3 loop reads CSVEGQRGPYEQYF. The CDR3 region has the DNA TGCAGCGTTGAAGGTCAACGGGGGCCCTACGAGCAGTACTTC.

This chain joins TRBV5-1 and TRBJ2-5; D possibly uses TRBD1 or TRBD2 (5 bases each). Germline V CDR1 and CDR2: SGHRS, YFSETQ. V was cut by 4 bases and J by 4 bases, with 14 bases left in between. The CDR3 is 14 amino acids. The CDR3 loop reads CASSRPGDGETQYF. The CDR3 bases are TGCGCCAGCAGCCGACCTGGGGACGGAGAGACCCAGTACTTC.